The T cell receptor (beta chain) under discussion was sequenced for a study of T-cell reconstitution after alpha-beta-depleted transplantation in children. Overall study results and limits: Approximately two months post-transplant, alpha-beta T cells reportedly originated from several hundred expanded graft clones.

This clonotype was seen a handful of times. Its antigen is not identified. During its preparation, the TCRbeta library received unique molecular identifiers. TCRdb re-called the PCR reads with MiXCR, one entry per CDR3 protein. Among approximately 500,000 distinct CDR3 sequences, roughly 30% were seen once, and the ten largest hold under 45%. This TCR was recovered from a boy under two years old with Wiskott-Aldrich syndrome, due to receive a stem cell transplant. The source material was PBMCs, sampled before TCRalphabeta/CD19-depleted stem cell transplant.

The CDR3 DNA reads TGCAGCGTTGCCTATCTGGGCAACTACGAGCAGTACTTC. Residues: CSVAYLGNYEQYF. V usage is TRBV29-1 and J usage is TRBJ2-7; no definite D call. CDR1 and CDR2 from the germline V gene are SQVTM and ANQGSEA. Trimming stripped 4 bases from V and 3 bases from J, with 13 bases between. The CDR3 contains 13 residues.